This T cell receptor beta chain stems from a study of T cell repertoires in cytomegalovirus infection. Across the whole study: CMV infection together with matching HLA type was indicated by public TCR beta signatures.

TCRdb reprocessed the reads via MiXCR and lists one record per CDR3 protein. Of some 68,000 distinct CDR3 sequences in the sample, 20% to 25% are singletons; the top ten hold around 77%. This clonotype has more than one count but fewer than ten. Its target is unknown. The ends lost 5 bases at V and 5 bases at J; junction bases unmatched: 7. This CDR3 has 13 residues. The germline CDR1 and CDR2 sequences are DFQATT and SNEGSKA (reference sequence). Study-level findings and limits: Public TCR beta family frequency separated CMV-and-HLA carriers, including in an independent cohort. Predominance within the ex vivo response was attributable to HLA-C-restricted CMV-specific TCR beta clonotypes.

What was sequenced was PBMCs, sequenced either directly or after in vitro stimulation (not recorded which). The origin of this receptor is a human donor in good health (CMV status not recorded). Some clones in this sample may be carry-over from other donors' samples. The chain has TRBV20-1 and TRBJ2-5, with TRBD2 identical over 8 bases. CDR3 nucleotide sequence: TGCAGTGCTGTGTCGGGAGGGCGGGAGACCCAGTACTTC. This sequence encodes CSAVSGGRETQYF.